The present T cell receptor beta chain was sequenced within a study of blood T cell repertoires in COVID-19. Across the whole study: Samples came from the United States, Italy and Spain, spanning acute and convalescent COVID-19. In each case, the material was cDNA or gDNA derived from T cells, B-cell-depleted T cells, or PBMCs.

CDR1 is SGHDT, CDR2 YYEEEE, per germline. This CDR3 has 13 residues. V lost 5 bases and J lost 4; bases outside the gene matches: 4. Clones were read by immunoSEQ multiplex PCR, and TCRdb kept only the in-frame ones, dropping some. This sample has some 86,000 clones; 91% occur once, and the top ten carry around 2.3%. Sequenced material: peripheral blood. The V and J genes are TRBV5-6 and TRBJ2-3, with 7 bases lining up with TRBD1. The receptor's source is a human donor with active COVID-19. The donor label of this sample is uncertain. CDR3 in amino acids: CASRGQPADTQYF. For the CDR3, the DNA is TGTGCCAGCAGGGGACAGCCGGCAGATACGCAGTATTTT.